The 4 T cell receptor beta chains reported below all come from one sample, sequenced in a study of vaccination effects on CD4 cells after COVID-19. Peptide-pool stimulation followed by sequencing identified expanded antigen-specific CD4+ clonotypes in the ViraFEST assay. Subsequent to less than twelve days of culture, CD4+ T cells were isolated. No cognate antigen is known for these TCRs. The protocol was immunoSEQ multiplex PCR, while the TCRdb copy is restricted to in-frame clones and leaves out a portion. The sample has fewer than 65,000 clones, 80% to 90% seen once; the top ten hold about 2.5%. The sample consisted of CD4+ T cells from PBMCs cultured with HCoV-229E spike peptides, taken before COVID-19 vaccination. These receptors were collected from a human donor who received a COVID-19 vaccine.

The rearrangement uses TRBV7-3 and TRBJ2-1; 9 positions agree with TRBD1. CDR1 SGHTA and CDR2 FQGTGA come from the germline V gene. This CDR3 is built from 13 residues. The V gene end was trimmed by 4 bases and the J gene end by 14 bases; junction bases not matched to a gene: 9. The DNA for the CDR3 is TGTGCCAGCAGCTCCGGGACAGGGTCCAATAAGTTCTTC. Its translation: CASSSGTGSNKFF.

This chain uses TRBV10-2 with TRBJ2-1; perhaps TRBD2 as D (6 bases). Looked up from germline, CDR1 is WSHSY and CDR2 is SAAADI. This CDR3 has 15 residues. The ends were cut back, 3 bases at V and 0 bases at J, with 9 bases in the middle. CDR3 sequence reads: CASSETGSSYNEQFF. In nucleotides, the CDR3 is TGCGCCAGCAGTGAAACCGGGAGCTCCTACAATGAGCAGTTCTTC.

The CDR3 DNA follows: TGCGCCAGCAGTGAGTCCAATCCCACAGATACGCAGTATTTT. This sequence encodes CASSESNPTDTQYF. This chain connects TRBV10-2 to TRBJ2-3; D not resolved. This CDR3 spans 14 amino acids. Germline CDR1 reads WSHSY; CDR2 reads SAAADI. Trimming cost V 0 bases and J 2 bases, with 6 bases left between them.

V gene TRBV9 combines with J gene TRBJ1-4; tentative D call: TRBD1 (5 bases). The germline V gene encodes CDR1 SGDLS and CDR2 YYNGEE. This CDR3 contains 16 residues. Trimming pared 1 base from V and 0 bases from J, leaving 10 bases between. CDR3 region: CASSVRGTSTNEKLFF. DNA of the CDR3: TGTGCCAGCAGCGTACGGGGGACCTCAACTAATGAAAAACTGTTTTTT.